This T cell receptor (beta chain) stems from a study of blood T cell repertoires in COVID-19. Study details: The analysed material was cDNA or gDNA that came from T cells, B-cell-depleted T cells, or PBMCs.

Libraries were prepared by immunoSEQ multiplex PCR; TCRdb keeps only in-frame clonotypes and omits some of them. The sample has 130,000 or so clones; around 89% are singletons. Germline CDR1 is SGHRS and CDR2 is YFSETQ. There are 15 residues in the CDR3. Trimming stripped 0 bases from V and 1 base from J, with 10 bases between. The chain joins TRBV5-1 to TRBJ1-2; no clear D. This TCR derives from a man aged 50 or older with acute or convalescent COVID-19. The sample was peripheral blood. The CDR3 DNA follows: TGCGCCAGCAGCTTGGGGCAGTCTGTTAACTATGGCTACACCTTC. Protein product: CASSLGQSVNYGYTF.